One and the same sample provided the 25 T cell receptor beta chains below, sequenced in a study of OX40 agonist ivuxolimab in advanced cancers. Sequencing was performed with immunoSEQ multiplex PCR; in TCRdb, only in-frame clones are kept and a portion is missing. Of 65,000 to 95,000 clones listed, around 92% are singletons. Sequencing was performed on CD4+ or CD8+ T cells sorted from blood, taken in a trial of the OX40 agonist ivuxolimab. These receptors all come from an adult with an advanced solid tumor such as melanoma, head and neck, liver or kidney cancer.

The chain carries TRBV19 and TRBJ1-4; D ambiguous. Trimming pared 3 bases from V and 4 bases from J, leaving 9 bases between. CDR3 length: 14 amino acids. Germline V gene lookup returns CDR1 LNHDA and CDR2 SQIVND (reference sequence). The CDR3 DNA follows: TGTGCCAGTAGTATTCGGAGTCTTAATGAAAAACTGTTTTTT. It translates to CASSIRSLNEKLFF.

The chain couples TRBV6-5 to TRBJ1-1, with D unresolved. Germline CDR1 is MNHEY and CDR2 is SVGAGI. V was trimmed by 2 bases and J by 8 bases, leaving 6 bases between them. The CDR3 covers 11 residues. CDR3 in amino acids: CASSYRREAFF. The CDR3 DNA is TGTGCCAGCAGTTACAGACGGGAAGCTTTCTTT.

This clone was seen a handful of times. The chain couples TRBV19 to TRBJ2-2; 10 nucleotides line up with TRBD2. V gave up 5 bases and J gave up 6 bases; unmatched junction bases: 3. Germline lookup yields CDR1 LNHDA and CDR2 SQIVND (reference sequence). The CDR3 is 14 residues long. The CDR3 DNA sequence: TGTGCCAGTAGTGCGAGCGGGAGGGCCGGGGAGCTGTTTTTT. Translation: CASSASGRAGELFF.

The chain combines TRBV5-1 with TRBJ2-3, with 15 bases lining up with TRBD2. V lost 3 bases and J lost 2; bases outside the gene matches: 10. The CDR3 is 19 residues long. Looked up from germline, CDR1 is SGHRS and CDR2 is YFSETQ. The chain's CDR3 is CASSSGLAGGSRFTDTQYF. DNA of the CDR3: TGCGCCAGCAGCTCAGGACTAGCGGGAGGGTCTCGTTTCACAGATACGCAGTATTTT.

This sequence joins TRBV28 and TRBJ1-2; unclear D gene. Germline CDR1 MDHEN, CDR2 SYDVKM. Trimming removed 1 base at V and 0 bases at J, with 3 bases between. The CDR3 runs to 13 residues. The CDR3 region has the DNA TGTGCCAGCAGTTTATTCCCTAACTATGGCTACACCTTC. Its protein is CASSLFPNYGYTF.

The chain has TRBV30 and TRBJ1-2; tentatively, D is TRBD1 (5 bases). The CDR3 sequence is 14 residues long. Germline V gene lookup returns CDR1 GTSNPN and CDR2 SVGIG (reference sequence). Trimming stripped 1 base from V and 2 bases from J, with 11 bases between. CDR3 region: CAWSGDRRNYGYTF. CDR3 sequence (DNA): TGTGCCTGGAGTGGGGACCGTCGGAACTATGGCTACACCTTC.

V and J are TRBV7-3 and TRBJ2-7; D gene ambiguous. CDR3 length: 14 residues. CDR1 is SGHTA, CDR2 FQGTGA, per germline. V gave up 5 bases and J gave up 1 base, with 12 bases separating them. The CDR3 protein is CASSLDPLSYEQYF. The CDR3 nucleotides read TGTGCCAGCAGCCTAGACCCTTTGTCCTACGAGCAGTACTTC.

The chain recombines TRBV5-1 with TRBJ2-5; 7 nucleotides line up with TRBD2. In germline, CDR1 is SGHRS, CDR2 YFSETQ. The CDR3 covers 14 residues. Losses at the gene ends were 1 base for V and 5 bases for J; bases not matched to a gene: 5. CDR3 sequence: CASSLSLAAETQYF. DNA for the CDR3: TGCGCCAGCAGCTTGAGCCTAGCGGCGGAGACCCAGTACTTC.

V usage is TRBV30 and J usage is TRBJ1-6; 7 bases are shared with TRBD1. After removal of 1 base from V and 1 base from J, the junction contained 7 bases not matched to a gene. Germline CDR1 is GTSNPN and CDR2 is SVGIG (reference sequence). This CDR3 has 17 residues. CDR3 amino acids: CAWSDRQGGSYNSPLHF. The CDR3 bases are TGTGCCTGGAGTGATCGCCAGGGGGGATCCTATAATTCACCCCTCCACTTT.

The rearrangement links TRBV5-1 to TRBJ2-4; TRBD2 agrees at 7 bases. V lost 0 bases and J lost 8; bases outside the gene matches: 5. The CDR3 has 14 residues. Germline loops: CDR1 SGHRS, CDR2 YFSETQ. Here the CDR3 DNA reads TGCGCCAGCAGCTTGGGGATTCGGGGGGACATTCAGTACTTC. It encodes CASSLGIRGDIQYF. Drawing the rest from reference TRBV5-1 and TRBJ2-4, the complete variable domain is KAGVTQTPRYLIKTRGQQVTLSCSPISGHRSVSWYQQTPGQGLQFLFEYFSETQRNKGNFPGRFSGRQFSNSRSEMNVSTLELGDSALYLCASSLGIRGDIQYFGAGTRLSVL.

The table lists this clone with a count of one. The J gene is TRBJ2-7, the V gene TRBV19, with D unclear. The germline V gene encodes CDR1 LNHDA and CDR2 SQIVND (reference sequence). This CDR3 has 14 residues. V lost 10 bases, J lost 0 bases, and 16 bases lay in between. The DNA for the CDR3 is TGTGCCACTAAGGACCGCTCGAGCTCCTACGAGCAGTACTTC. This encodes CATKDRSSSYEQYF.

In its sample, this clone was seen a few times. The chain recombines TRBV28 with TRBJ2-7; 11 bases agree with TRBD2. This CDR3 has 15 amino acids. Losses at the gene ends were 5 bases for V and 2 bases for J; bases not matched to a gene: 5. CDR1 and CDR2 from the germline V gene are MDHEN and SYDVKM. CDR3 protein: CASSTLGLAAYEQYF. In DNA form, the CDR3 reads TGTGCCAGCAGTACTTTGGGACTAGCGGCCTACGAGCAGTACTTC.

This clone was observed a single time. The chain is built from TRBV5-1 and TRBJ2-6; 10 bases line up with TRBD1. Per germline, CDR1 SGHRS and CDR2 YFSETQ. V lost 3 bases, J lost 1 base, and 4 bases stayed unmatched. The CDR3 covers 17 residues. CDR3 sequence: CASSSWTGGSGANVLTF. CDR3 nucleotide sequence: TGCGCCAGCAGCTCCTGGACAGGGGGATCTGGGGCCAACGTCCTGACTTTC.

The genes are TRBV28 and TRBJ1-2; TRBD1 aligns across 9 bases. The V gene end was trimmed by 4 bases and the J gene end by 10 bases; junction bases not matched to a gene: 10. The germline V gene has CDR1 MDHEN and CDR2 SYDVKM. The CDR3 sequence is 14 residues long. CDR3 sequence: CASSSPGQGPFYTF. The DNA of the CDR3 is TGTGCCAGCAGTTCTCCGGGACAGGGTCCCTTCTACACCTTC.

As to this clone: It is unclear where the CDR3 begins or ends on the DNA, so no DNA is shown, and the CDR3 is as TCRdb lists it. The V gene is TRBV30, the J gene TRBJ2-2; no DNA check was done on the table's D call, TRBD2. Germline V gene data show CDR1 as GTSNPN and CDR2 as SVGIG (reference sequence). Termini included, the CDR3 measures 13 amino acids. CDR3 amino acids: CAWSVLLSGELFF.

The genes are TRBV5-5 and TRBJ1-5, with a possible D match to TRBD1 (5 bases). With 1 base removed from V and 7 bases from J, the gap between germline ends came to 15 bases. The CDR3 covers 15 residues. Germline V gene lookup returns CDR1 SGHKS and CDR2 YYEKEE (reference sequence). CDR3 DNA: TGTGCCAGCAGCTTGACGGGGGTGGCAGGACAGCCCCAGCATTTT. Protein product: CASSLTGVAGQPQHF.

The CDR3 DNA reads TGTGCCAGCAGCTACTCCCCTTGGGGAGGTAATGAAAAACTGTTTTTT. It encodes CASSYSPWGGNEKLFF. This chain uses TRBV7-2 with TRBJ1-4; D unresolved. With 4 bases removed from V and 4 bases from J, the gap between germline ends came to 16 bases. The length of the CDR3 is 16 residues. The germline V gene encodes CDR1 SGHTA and CDR2 FQGNSA. The full variable domain, its missing parts supplied by reference TRBV7-2 and TRBJ1-4, is GAGVSQSPSNKVTEKGKDVELRCDPISGHTALYWYRQSLGQGLEFLIYFQGNSAPDKSGLPSDRFSAERTGGSVSTLTIQRTQQEDSAVYLCASSYSPWGGNEKLFFGSGTQLSVL.

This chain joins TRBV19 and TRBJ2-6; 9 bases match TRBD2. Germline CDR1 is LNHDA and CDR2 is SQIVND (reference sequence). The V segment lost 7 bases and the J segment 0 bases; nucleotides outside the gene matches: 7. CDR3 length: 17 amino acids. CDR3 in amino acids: CASKVPSGVSGANVLTF. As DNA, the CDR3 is TGTGCCAGTAAGGTCCCTAGCGGGGTCTCTGGGGCCAACGTCCTGACTTTC. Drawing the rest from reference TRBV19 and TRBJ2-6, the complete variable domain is DGGITQSPKYLFRKEGQNVTLSCEQNLNHDAMYWYRQDPGQGLRLIYYSQIVNDFQKGDIAEGYSVSREKKESFPLTVTSAQKNPTAFYLCASKVPSGVSGANVLTFGAGSRLTVL.

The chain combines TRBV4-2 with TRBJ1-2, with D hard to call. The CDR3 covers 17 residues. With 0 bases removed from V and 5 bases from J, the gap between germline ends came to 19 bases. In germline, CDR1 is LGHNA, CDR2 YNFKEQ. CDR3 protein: CASSQEAGGRAGYGYTF. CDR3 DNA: TGTGCCAGCAGCCAAGAGGCCGGAGGGAGGGCGGGTTATGGCTACACCTTC.

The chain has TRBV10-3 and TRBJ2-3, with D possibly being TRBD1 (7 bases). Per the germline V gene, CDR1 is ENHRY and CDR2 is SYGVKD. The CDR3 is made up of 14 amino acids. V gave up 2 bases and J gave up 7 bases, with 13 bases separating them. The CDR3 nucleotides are TGTGCCATCAGTGAGGACAGGGAGGCAAATACGCAGTATTTT. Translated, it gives CAISEDREANTQYF.

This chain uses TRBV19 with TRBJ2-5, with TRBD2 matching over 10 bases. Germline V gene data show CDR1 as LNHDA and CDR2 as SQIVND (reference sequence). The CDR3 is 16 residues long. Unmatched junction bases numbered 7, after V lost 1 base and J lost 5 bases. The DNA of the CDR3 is TGTGCCAGTAGTATAGCCGCTAGCGGGAGCGGTGAGACCCAGTACTTC. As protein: CASSIAASGSGETQYF. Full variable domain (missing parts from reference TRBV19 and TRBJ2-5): DGGITQSPKYLFRKEGQNVTLSCEQNLNHDAMYWYRQDPGQGLRLIYYSQIVNDFQKGDIAEGYSVSREKKESFPLTVTSAQKNPTAFYLCASSIAASGSGETQYFGPGTRLLVL.

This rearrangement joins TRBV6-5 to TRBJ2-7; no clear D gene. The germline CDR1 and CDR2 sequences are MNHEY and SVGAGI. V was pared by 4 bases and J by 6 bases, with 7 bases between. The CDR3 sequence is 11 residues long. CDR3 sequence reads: CASSSPAEQYF. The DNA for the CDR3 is TGTGCCAGCAGTTCTCCCGCCGAGCAGTACTTC.

CDR3 protein: CASSRRNTEAFF. CDR3 coding DNA: TGTGCCAGCAGCCGACGGAACACTGAAGCTTTCTTT. The chain recombines TRBV11-2 with TRBJ1-1; D is undetermined. Trimming shortened V by 5 bases and J by 1 base, and 5 bases separated the two germline ends. This CDR3 is built from 12 residues. Per the germline V gene, CDR1 is SGHAT and CDR2 is FQNNGV.

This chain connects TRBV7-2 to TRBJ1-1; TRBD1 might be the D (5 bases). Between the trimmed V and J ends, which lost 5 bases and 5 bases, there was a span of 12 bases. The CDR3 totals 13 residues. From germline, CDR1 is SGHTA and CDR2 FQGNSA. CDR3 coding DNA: TGTGCCAGCAGCCTTGGGACTTATACTGAAGCTTTCTTT. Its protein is CASSLGTYTEAFF.

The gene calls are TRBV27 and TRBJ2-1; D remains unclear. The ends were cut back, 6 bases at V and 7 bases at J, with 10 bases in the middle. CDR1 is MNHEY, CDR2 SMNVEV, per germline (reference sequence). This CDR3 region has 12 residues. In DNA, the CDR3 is TGTGCCAGCAGCTCGGTCGGGAATGAGCAGTTCTTC. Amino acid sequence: CASSSVGNEQFF.